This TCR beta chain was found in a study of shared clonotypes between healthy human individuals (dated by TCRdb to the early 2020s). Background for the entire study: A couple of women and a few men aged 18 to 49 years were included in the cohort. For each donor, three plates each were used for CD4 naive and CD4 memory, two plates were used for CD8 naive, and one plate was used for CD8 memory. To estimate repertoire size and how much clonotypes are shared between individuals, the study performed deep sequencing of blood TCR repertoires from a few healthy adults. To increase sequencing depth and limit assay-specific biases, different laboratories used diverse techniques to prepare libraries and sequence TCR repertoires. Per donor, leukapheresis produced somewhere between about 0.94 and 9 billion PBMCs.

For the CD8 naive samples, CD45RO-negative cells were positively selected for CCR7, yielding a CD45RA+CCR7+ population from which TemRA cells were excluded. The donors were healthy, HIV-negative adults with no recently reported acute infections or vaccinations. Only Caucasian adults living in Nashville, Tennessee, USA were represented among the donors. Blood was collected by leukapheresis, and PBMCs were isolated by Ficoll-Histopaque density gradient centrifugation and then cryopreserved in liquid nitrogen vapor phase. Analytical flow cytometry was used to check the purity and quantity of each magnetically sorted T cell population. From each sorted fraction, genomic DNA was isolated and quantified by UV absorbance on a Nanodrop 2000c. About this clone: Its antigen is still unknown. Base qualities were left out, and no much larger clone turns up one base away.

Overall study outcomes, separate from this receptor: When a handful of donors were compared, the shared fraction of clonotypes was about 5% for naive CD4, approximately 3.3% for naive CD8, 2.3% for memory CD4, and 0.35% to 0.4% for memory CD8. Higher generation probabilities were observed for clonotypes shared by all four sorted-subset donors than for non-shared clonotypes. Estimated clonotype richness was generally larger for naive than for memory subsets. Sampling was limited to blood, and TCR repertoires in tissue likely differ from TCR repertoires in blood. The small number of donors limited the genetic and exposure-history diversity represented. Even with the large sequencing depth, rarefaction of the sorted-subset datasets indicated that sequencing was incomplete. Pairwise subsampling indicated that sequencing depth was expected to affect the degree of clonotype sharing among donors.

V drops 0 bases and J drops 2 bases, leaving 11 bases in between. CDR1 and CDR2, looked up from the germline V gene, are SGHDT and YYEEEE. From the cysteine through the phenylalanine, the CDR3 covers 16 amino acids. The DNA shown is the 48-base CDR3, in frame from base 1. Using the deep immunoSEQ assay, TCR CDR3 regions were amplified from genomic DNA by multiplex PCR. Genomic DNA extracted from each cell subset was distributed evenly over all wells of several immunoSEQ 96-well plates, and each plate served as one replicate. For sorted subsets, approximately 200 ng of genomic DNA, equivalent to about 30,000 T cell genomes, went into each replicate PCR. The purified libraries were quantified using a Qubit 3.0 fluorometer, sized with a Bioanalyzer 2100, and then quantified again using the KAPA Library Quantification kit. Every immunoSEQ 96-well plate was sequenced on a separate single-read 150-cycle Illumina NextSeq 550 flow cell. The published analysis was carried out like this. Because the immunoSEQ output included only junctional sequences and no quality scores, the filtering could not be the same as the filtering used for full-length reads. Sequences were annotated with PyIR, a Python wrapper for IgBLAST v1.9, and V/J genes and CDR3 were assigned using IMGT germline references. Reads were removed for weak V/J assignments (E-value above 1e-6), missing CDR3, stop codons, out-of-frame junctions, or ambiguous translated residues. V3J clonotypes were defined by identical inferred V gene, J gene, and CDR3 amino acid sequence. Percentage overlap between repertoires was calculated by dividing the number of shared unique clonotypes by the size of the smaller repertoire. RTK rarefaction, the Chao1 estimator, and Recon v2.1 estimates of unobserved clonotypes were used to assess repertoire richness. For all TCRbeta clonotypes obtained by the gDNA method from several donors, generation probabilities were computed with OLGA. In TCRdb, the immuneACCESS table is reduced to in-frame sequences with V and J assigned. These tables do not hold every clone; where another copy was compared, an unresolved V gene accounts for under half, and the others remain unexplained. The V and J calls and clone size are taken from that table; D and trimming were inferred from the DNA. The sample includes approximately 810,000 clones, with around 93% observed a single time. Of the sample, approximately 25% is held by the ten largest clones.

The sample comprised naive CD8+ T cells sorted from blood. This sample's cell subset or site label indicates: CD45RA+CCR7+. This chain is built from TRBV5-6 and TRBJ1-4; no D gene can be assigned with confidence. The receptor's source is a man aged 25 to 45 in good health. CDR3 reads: CASSLAAAGTNEKLFF. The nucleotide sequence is TGTGCCAGCAGCTTGGCAGCGGCCGGCACTAATGAAAAACTGTTTTTT.